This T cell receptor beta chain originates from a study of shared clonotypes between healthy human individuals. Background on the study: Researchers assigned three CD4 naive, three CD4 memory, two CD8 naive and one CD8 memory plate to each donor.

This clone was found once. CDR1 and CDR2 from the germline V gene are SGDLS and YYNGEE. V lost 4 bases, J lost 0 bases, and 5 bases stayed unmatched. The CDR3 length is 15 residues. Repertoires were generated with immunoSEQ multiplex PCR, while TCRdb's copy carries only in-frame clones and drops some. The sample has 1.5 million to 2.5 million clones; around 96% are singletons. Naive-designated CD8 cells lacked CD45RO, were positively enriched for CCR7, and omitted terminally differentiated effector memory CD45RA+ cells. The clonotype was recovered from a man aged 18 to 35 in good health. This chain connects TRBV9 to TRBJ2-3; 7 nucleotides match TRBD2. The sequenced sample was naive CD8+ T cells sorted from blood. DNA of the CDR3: TGTGCCAGCAGCTCTAGCGGATCTAGCACAGATACGCAGTATTTT. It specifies CASSSSGSSTDTQYF. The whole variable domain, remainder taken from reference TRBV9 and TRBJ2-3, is DSGVTQTPKHLITATGQRVTLRCSPRSGDLSVYWYQQSLDQGLQFLIQYYNGEERAKGNILERFSAQQFPDLHSELNLSSLELGDSALYFCASSSSGSSTDTQYFGPGTRLTVL.